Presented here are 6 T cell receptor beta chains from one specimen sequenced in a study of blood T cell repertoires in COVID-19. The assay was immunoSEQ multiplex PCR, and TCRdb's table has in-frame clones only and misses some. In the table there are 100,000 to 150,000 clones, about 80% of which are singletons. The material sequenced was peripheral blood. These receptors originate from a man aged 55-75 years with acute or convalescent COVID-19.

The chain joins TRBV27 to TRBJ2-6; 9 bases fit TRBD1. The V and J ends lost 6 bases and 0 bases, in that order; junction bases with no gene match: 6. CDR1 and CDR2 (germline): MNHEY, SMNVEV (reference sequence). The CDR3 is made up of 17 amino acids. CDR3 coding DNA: TGTGCCAGCAGAGGACAGGGGAAAGGCTCTGGGGCCAACGTCCTGACTTTC. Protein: CASRGQGKGSGANVLTF. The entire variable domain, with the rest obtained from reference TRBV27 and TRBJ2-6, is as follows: EAQVTQNPRYLITVTGKKLTVTCSQNMNHEYMSWYRQDPGLGLRQIYYSMNVEVTDKGDVPEGYKVSRKEKRNFPLILESPSPNQTSLYFCASRGQGKGSGANVLTFGAGSRLTVL.

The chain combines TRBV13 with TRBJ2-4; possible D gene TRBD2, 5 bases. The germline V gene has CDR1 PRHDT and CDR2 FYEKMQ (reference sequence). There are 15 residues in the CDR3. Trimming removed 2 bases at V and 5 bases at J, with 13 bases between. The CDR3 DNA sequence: TGTGCCAGCAGCTTAAGAAGAGGGAACGAAAACATTCAGTACTTC. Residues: CASSLRRGNENIQYF.

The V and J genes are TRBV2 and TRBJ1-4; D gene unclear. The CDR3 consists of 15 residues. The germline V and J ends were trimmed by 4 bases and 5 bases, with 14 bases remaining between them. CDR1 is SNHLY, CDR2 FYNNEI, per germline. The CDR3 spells CASSAATGRNEKLFF. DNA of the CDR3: TGTGCCAGCAGTGCAGCGACGGGGAGAAATGAAAAACTGTTTTTT.

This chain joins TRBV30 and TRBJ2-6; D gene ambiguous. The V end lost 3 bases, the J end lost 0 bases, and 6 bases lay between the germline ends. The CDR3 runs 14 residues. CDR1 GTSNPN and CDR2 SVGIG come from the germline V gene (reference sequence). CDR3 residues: CAWSGDSGANVLTF. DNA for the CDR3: TGTGCCTGGAGCGGAGACTCTGGGGCCAACGTCCTGACTTTC.

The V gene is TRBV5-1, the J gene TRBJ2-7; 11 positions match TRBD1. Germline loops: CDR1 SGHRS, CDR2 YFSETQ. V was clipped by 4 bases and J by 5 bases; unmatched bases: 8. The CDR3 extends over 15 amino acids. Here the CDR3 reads CASSPGDRGIHEQYF. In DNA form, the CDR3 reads TGCGCCAGCAGCCCCGGGGACAGGGGGATCCACGAGCAGTACTTC. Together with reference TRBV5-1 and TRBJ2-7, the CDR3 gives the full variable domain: KAGVTQTPRYLIKTRGQQVTLSCSPISGHRSVSWYQQTPGQGLQFLFEYFSETQRNKGNFPGRFSGRQFSNSRSEMNVSTLELGDSALYLCASSPGDRGIHEQYFGPGTRLTVT.

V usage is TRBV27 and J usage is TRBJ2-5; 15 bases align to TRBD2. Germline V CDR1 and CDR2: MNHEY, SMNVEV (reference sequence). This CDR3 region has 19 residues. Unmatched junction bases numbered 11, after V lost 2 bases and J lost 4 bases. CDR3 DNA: TGTGCCAGCAGTTTAGGACTAGCGGGAGGGTACAGGGGAAGAGAGACCCAGTACTTC. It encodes CASSLGLAGGYRGRETQYF.